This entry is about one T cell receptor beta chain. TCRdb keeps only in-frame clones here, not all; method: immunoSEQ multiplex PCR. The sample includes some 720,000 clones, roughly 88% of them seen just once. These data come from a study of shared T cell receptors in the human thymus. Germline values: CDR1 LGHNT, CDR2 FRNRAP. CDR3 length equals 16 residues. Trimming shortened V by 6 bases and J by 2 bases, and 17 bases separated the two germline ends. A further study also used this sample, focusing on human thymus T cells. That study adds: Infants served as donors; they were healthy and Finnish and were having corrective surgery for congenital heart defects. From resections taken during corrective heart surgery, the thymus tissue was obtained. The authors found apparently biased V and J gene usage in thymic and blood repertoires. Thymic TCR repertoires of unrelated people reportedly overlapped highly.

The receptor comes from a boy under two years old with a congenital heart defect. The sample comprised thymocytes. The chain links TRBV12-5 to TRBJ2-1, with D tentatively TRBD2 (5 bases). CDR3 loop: CASGPPRAATYNEQFF. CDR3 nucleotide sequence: TGTGCTAGTGGCCCCCCTAGAGCGGCAACCTACAATGAGCAGTTCTTC.